The 32 T cell receptor beta chains presented below share a single source sample, sequenced in a study of regulatory T cells in long-lasting Graves disease. Time point indicated: newly diagnosed GD, antithyroid drugs for less than 3 months. The TCR library was prepared using RNA isolated from PBMCs. Building of the TCR beta libraries involved iRepertoire HTBI primers and Arm-PCR of CDR3 regions. TCRdb processed the multiplex PCR reads anew with MiXCR; each CDR3 protein has one entry. The table has 300,000 to 400,000 distinct CDR3 sequences, 16% seen once. The same data also contributed to another study, on T cells in Graves' hyperthyroidism and ophthalmopathy.

The source material was peripheral blood mononuclear cells (PBMCs), sampled at new diagnosis, from a patient treated with antithyroid drugs. The origin of the receptors is a man aged 35 to 55 with Graves disease.

This clonotype was counted many times. This chain links TRBV11-2 with TRBJ2-2; D not resolved. From germline, CDR1 is SGHAT and CDR2 FQNNGV. This CDR3 spans 13 amino acids. Trimming stripped 2 bases from V and 7 bases from J, with 8 bases between. CDR3 bases: TGTGCCAGCAGCTTATCCCGGGTCGGGGAGCTGTTTTTT. Translating gives CASSLSRVGELFF.

This chain links TRBV19 with TRBJ2-7, with D unclear. CDR3 size: 14 residues. Germline V gene data show CDR1 as LNHDA and CDR2 as SQIVND (reference sequence). V was shortened by 1 base and J by 5 bases, with 12 bases between the two germline ends. The CDR3 coding sequence is TGTGCCAGTAGTATAGTTGCCGGCCCCAACGAGCAGTACTTC. It encodes CASSIVAGPNEQYF.

The sample holds many counts of this clonotype. The chain uses TRBV12-3 or TRBV12-4 and TRBJ2-3, with 7 bases identical to TRBD2. There are 15 residues in the CDR3. Trimming removed 6 bases from V and 1 base from J; junction bases left unmatched: 7. This chain's CDR3 is CASSVRGTRTDTQYF. The CDR3 nucleotides are TGTGCCAGCAGCGTGCGGGGGACGCGCACAGATACGCAGTATTTT.

This clonotype was seen repeatedly, ten times or more. This chain uses TRBV27 with TRBJ1-1, with D possibly being TRBD1 (6 bases). Deletions cut 2 bases from V and 1 base from J, with 14 bases between. Per germline, CDR1 MNHEY and CDR2 SMNVEV (reference sequence). The CDR3 sequence is 16 residues long. Written as DNA, the CDR3 is TGTGCCAGCAGTTTAAGGGGGGCTCCGTCGAACACTGAAGCTTTCTTT. Translation: CASSLRGAPSNTEAFF.

This clonotype was picked up many times. The J gene is TRBJ2-3, the V gene TRBV7-2; 8 bases map to TRBD1. The CDR3 contains 14 residues. CDR1 is SGHTA, CDR2 FQGNSA, per germline. V shed 7 bases, J shed 2 bases, and the junction held 5 bases outside the gene matches. The CDR3, as DNA: TGTGCCAGCACCGTCAGGGGGCTCACAGATACGCAGTATTTT. It specifies CASTVRGLTDTQYF.

Regarding this clonotype: Since a much larger clone is just one base distant, this may be a read error. The V gene is TRBV28, the J gene TRBJ1-4; TRBD1 is a possible D gene (5 bases). This CDR3 has 14 amino acids. The germline V gene has CDR1 MDHEN and CDR2 SYDVKM. The CDR3 region is CASSLGGGREKLSF. The CDR3 region has the DNA TGTGCCAGCAGTTTAGGGGGGGGACGCGAAAAACTGTCTTTT.

This clonotype was observed many times. This sequence joins TRBV20-1 and TRBJ2-5; 8 positions agree with TRBD1. This CDR3 contains 14 residues. CDR1 and CDR2 (germline): DFQATT, SNEGSKA (reference sequence). The V gene end was trimmed by 1 base and the J gene end by 5 bases; junction bases not matched to a gene: 6. The CDR3 DNA is TGCAGTGCTAGAGGATTCAGGGGGCTTGAGACCCAGTACTTC. This codes for CSARGFRGLETQYF.

Remarks on this clonotype: Because the CDR3 is missing its conserved closing phenylalanine or tryptophan, this is likely a read error. The DNA of the CDR3 is TGTGCCAGCAGCCGGGGTTTGACTAGCCTATCCTACGAGCAGTACTCC. Amino acid sequence: CASSRGLTSLSYEQYS. The chain combines TRBV3-1 with TRBJ2-7, with 7 bases identical to TRBD2. With 4 bases clipped from V and 1 base from J, the junction kept 10 bases outside the gene matches. Germline V CDR1 and CDR2: LGHDT, YNNKEL (reference sequence). The CDR3 sequence is 16 residues long.

This clonotype has a handful of counts. The rearrangement links TRBV6-1 to TRBJ2-5; the match to TRBD2 covers 7 bases. The CDR3 consists of 15 residues. Trimming removed 9 bases from V and 1 base from J; junction bases left unmatched: 11. Per germline, CDR1 MNHNS and CDR2 SASEGT. CDR3 sequence reads: CASSLGTTLQETQYF. CDR3 bases: TGTGCCAGTTCTCTCGGGACTACGCTCCAAGAGACCCAGTACTTC.

This clonotype came up many times. This chain uses TRBV2 with TRBJ1-5; perhaps TRBD1 as D (6 bases). V lost 5 bases to trimming and J lost 5 bases, with 10 bases between them. The germline V gene encodes CDR1 SNHLY and CDR2 FYNNEI. The CDR3 sequence is 13 residues long. The CDR3 bases are TGTGCCAGCAGTAACAGGGCCTATCAGCCCCAGCATTTT. As protein: CASSNRAYQPQHF.

V usage is TRBV5-1 and J usage is TRBJ2-1; tentative D call: TRBD1 (6 bases). The CDR3 is 16 amino acids. Germline assignment: CDR1 SGHRS and CDR2 YFSETQ. Between the trimmed V and J ends, which lost 0 bases and 4 bases, there was a span of 14 bases. As DNA, the CDR3 is TGCGCCAGCAGCTTGGTGGTGGGGGCCGGATACAATGAGCAGTTCTTC. Protein product: CASSLVVGAGYNEQFF.

The J gene is TRBJ2-3, the V gene TRBV20-1; D call uncertain. V was shortened by 2 bases and J by 4 bases, with 7 bases between the two germline ends. Germline V CDR1 and CDR2: DFQATT, SNEGSKA (reference sequence). The CDR3 is made up of 12 amino acids. CDR3 protein: CSARFVADTQYF. In DNA form, the CDR3 reads TGCAGTGCTAGATTTGTGGCAGATACGCAGTATTTT.

The CDR3 sequence is CASSFLAGTHRGDTQYF. As DNA, the CDR3 is TGTGCCAGCAGTTTTTTAGCGGGGACCCACAGGGGAGATACGCAGTATTTT. The chain couples TRBV28 to TRBJ2-7; TRBD2 is a possible D gene (8 bases). The end of the DNA aligns better with TRBJ2-3, so the J call may be wrong. The CDR3 is 17 residues long. The germline gives CDR1 MDHEN, CDR2 SYDVKM.

The chain employs TRBV3-1 and TRBJ2-1, with D possibly TRBD1 on 6 matching bases. From germline, CDR1 is LGHDT and CDR2 YNNKEL (reference sequence). This CDR3 contains 15 residues. Deletions cut 4 bases from V and 8 bases from J, with 18 bases between. The CDR3 region has the DNA TGTGCCAGCAGCCTTAGGTCCTCATACAGGGATGAGCAGTTCTTC. Amino acids: CASSLRSSYRDEQFF.

Ten or more counts support this clonotype. V is TRBV7-9 and J is TRBJ2-5; TRBD1 matches at 7 bases. V lost 5 bases and J lost 0; bases outside the gene matches: 15. Germline V gene data show CDR1 as SEHNR and CDR2 as FQNEAQ (reference sequence). The CDR3 has 18 amino acids. The chain's CDR3 is CASSPGAGGIQYQETQYF. The CDR3, as DNA: TGTGCCAGCAGCCCCGGGGCAGGGGGAATACAGTACCAAGAGACCCAGTACTTC.

This clonotype came up many times. The chain couples TRBV7-6 to TRBJ2-7; D not resolved. The V gene's germline CDR1 is SGHVS and CDR2 FNYEAQ. The CDR3 has 13 residues. V dropped 0 bases and J dropped 7 bases, with 10 bases sitting between them. CDR3 protein: CASSLAGSAEQYF. CDR3 in DNA: TGTGCCAGCAGCTTAGCGGGCTCGGCGGAGCAGTACTTC.

This clonotype was picked up many times. The V call is TRBV7-9, the J call TRBJ2-2, with D perhaps TRBD1 or TRBD2 (5 bases each). The CDR3 consists of 14 residues. The germline V gene encodes CDR1 SEHNR and CDR2 FQNEAQ (reference sequence). Trimming shortened V by 4 bases and J by 5 bases, and 11 bases separated the two germline ends. This CDR3 reads CASSSSGPTGELFF. CDR3 in DNA: TGTGCCAGCAGCTCCTCGGGGCCTACCGGGGAGCTGTTTTTT.

This clonotype was found a few times. This chain joins TRBV9 and TRBJ1-6, with 9 nucleotides matching TRBD1. This CDR3 region has 17 residues. The J segment lost 7 bases and the V segment lost 0 bases, leaving 8 bases of the junction unmatched. Per the germline V gene, CDR1 is SGDLS and CDR2 is YYNGEE. Here the CDR3 DNA reads TGTGCCAGCAGCGTAGGGGGCGGACAGGGGAGAAATTCACCCCTCCACTTT. This gives the protein CASSVGGGQGRNSPLHF.

This clonotype was seen more than once but under ten times. The rearrangement uses TRBV28 and TRBJ1-2; no clear D gene. V lost 1 base, J lost 8 bases, and 11 bases lay in between. Germline V CDR1 and CDR2: MDHEN, SYDVKM. The CDR3 contains 13 residues. CDR3 nucleotides: TGTGCCAGCAGTTTATTTCTTGGCTCCGGCTACACCTTC. The encoded protein is CASSLFLGSGYTF.

This clonotype was seen ten or more times. V and J are TRBV11-3 and TRBJ2-3; 8 bases align to TRBD2. V dropped 5 bases and J dropped 2; count of bases not matched to a gene: 9. The V gene's germline CDR1 is SGHNT and CDR2 YENEEA. The CDR3 sequence is 16 residues long. The CDR3, as DNA: TGTGCCAGCAGCGAAAGGGCGGGGGGCCTCACAGATACGCAGTATTTT. As protein: CASSERAGGLTDTQYF.

This clonotype has ten or more counts. The chain combines TRBV28 with TRBJ1-4; no definite D call. Trimming stripped 3 bases from V and 7 bases from J, with 9 bases between. The CDR3 sequence is 13 residues long. Germline values: CDR1 MDHEN, CDR2 SYDVKM. The CDR3 DNA follows: TGTGCCAGCAGTTTCGCTGGTGGTGAAAAACTGTTTTTT. Translating gives CASSFAGGEKLFF. Combining the CDR3 with reference TRBV28 and TRBJ1-4 gives the whole variable domain DVKVTQSSRYLVKRTGEKVFLECVQDMDHENMFWYRQDPGLGLRLIYFSYDVKMKEKGDIPEGYSVSREKKERFSLILESASTNQTSMYLCASSFAGGEKLFFGSGTQLSVL.

This clonotype was recorded at least ten times. The rearrangement uses TRBV4-1 and TRBJ2-7; 9 nucleotides match TRBD1. V shed 2 bases and J 1 base; nucleotides not matched to a gene: 15. The CDR3 length is 19 residues. Per germline, CDR1 MGHRA and CDR2 YSYEKL. CDR3 protein: CASSQPLLNRGLRSYEQYF. For the CDR3, the DNA is TGCGCCAGCAGCCAACCCCTATTAAACAGGGGGCTAAGGTCCTACGAGCAGTACTTC.

There are many counts of this clonotype. The chain carries TRBV28 and TRBJ1-5, with D unclear. CDR1 is MDHEN and CDR2 is SYDVKM in the germline V gene. Trimming removed 1 base at V and 6 bases at J, with 10 bases between. The CDR3 consists of 14 residues. CDR3 bases: TGTGCCAGCAGTTTATATAGTCAATCTCAGCCCCAGCATTTT. Protein: CASSLYSQSQPQHF.

This clonotype has more than one count but fewer than ten. A much larger clone is a single base away; this may be a read error. The chain is built from TRBV7-2 and TRBJ2-3, with D uncertain. The DNA end is a closer match to TRBJ2-1, so the J assignment may be wrong. This CDR3 contains 13 residues. Germline loops: CDR1 SGHTA, CDR2 FQGNSA. The CDR3 DNA follows: TGTGCCAGCAGCTTAAGTGGAAACAATAAGCAGTTCTTC. This encodes CASSLSGNNKQFF.

There are many counts of this clonotype. Relative to the germline gene, one junction end is altered; a read error may explain this. V usage is TRBV3-1 and J usage is TRBJ1-1; D might be TRBD1 (6 bases). This CDR3 is built from 13 residues. CDR1 is LGHDT, CDR2 YNNKEL, per germline (reference sequence). CDR3 sequence (DNA): TGTGCCAGCAGTCAAGGGGGTCTAACTGAAGCTTTCTTT. The encoded protein is CASSQGGLTEAFF.

A few counts support this clonotype. The chain combines TRBV5-4 with TRBJ2-2; D may be TRBD1 or TRBD2 (5 bases each). The ends were cut back, 5 bases at V and 0 bases at J, with 14 bases in the middle. The V gene's germline CDR1 is SGHNT and CDR2 YYREEE (reference sequence). CDR3 length: 16 residues. CDR3 region: CASRAGARANTGELFF. In nucleotides, the CDR3 is TGTGCCAGCAGGGCCGGGGCCCGCGCGAACACCGGGGAGCTGTTTTTT.

This clonotype was counted a few times. The rearrangement joins TRBV7-2 to TRBJ2-2; 7 bases are shared with TRBD2. This CDR3 is built from 14 residues. In germline, CDR1 is SGHTA, CDR2 FQGNSA. V lost 4 bases and J lost 5; bases outside the gene matches: 4. The CDR3 nucleotides read TGTGCCAGCAGCTGGACTAGGGAGACCGGGGAGCTGTTTTTT. This encodes CASSWTRETGELFF.

This clonotype came up a few times. This chain uses TRBV29-1 with TRBJ2-7, with D possibly matching TRBD2 (6 bases). V lost 6 bases to trimming and J lost 3 bases, with 12 bases between them. This CDR3 region has 12 residues. The germline V gene has CDR1 SQVTM and CDR2 ANQGSEA. In DNA form, the CDR3 reads TGCAGCGTCGCCTGGGGGGTCTACGAGCAGTACTTC. Its translation is CSVAWGVYEQYF.

This clonotype was recorded many times. The chain uses TRBV6-2 or TRBV6-3 and TRBJ2-7; no clear D. CDR1 and CDR2 (germline): MNHEY, SVGEGT. The CDR3 runs to 13 residues. With 2 bases removed from V and 0 bases from J, the gap between germline ends came to 5 bases. CDR3 nucleotide sequence: TGTGCCAGCAGTTACACGGTCTCCTACGAGCAGTACTTC. This gives the protein CASSYTVSYEQYF.

This clonotype has a count of ten or more. This chain uses TRBV28 with TRBJ1-4; D may be TRBD1 (5 bases). Trimming removed 4 bases at V and 3 bases at J, with 21 bases between. From germline, CDR1 is MDHEN and CDR2 SYDVKM. The CDR3 covers 18 residues. The CDR3 sequence is CASSSPFLTDSPNEKLFF. The CDR3 DNA is TGTGCCAGCAGTTCACCGTTTCTAACTGACAGTCCTAATGAAAAACTGTTTTTT.

A few counts support this clonotype. The V and J genes are TRBV6-2 or TRBV6-3 and TRBJ2-7; D is uncertain. V lost 0 bases and J 0 bases, leaving 6 bases between the germline ends. The length of the CDR3 is 14 residues. CDR1 and CDR2 from the germline V gene are MNHEY and SVGEGT. The CDR3, as DNA: TGTGCCAGCAGTTACTCAGGCAACTCCTACGAGCAGTACTTC. This encodes CASSYSGNSYEQYF.

This sequence joins TRBV11-3 and TRBJ1-6, with a weak D call TRBD1 (5 bases). The V and J ends lost 4 bases and 7 bases respectively, with 14 bases between them. The CDR3 spans 15 residues. Germline CDR1 and CDR2: SGHNT and YENEEA. The CDR3 bases are TGTGCCAGCAGCTATGAGGGGTCTGGGAATTCACCCCTCCACTTT. Translation: CASSYEGSGNSPLHF.